This TCR beta chain stems from a study of blood T cell repertoires in COVID-19. At the level of the study: The origin of the acute and convalescent COVID-19 samples was the United States, Italy and Spain. T cells, B-cell-depleted T cells, or PBMCs supplied cDNA or gDNA.

In the source study's methods: Reference gene primer amplification in the assay estimated nucleated cell counts. Method: immunoSEQ multiplex PCR; TCRdb's copy keeps in-frame clones and lacks some. V, J and clone size are taken as reported in that table, and D and trimming were inferred from the DNA itself. The repertoire holds roughly 33,000 clones, with roughly nine tenths as singletons. Trimming cost V 1 base and J 7 bases, with 11 bases left between them. The CDR3 has 14 amino acids. Germline-derived CDR1 and CDR2 are LNHDA and SQIVND (reference sequence). This clonotype was sampled from a human donor in a cohort sampled during active COVID-19. The sequenced sample consisted of peripheral blood. This chain uses TRBV19 with TRBJ2-1; perhaps TRBD2 as D (6 bases). CDR3 sequence reads: CASSIAGARNEQFF. CDR3 in DNA: TGTGCCAGTAGTATAGCGGGAGCTCGGAATGAGCAGTTCTTC.